The clone carrying this T cell receptor (beta chain) was seen many times. An end of the junction does not agree with germline; a read error may underlie this. Each CDR3 protein is one row after TCRdb ran MiXCR on the RT-PCR reads. Found here are roughly 200,000 distinct CDR3 sequences, more than 35% of them singletons; the top ten hold 11%. The data originate from a study of patients and donors after allogeneic stem cell transplantation. The receptor comes from a human donor who was either an allogeneic HSCT recipient or a stem cell or donor lymphocyte infusion donor (not recorded which). It is not recorded whose cells these are; they may come from a transplant donor. Sequencing input: blood, either unsorted or a sorted T cell fraction (not recorded which).

This CDR3 is CASSLALNTEAFF. The CDR3 DNA sequence: TGTGCCAGCAGCTTAGCGTTGAACACTGAAGCTTTCTTT. The chain joins TRBV5-1 to TRBJ1-1; the D is unclear. The length of the CDR3 is 13 residues. Looked up from germline, CDR1 is SGHRS and CDR2 is YFSETQ.